The 29 T cell receptor beta chains below come from one sample, sequenced in a study of radiation and T cells in renal cell carcinoma. The data were produced by immunoSEQ multiplex PCR, yet TCRdb's version contains in-frame clones alone and is incomplete. The sample includes roughly 130,000 clones, over 75% of them seen just once. Time point: baseline pretreatment blood. The sample's treatment: 15 Gy SBRT to primary tumor, nephrectomy 4 weeks later. The material sequenced was blood, taken from a patient whose treatment included radiotherapy and nephrectomy. Receptors were obtained from a woman aged 50 to 60 with renal cell carcinoma.

The J gene is TRBJ2-2, the V gene TRBV5-5, with TRBD1 identical over 8 bases. Germline V gene data show CDR1 as SGHKS and CDR2 as YYEKEE (reference sequence). The CDR3 consists of 17 residues. After removal of 5 bases from V and 6 bases from J, the junction contained 15 bases not matched to a gene. The CDR3 spells CASRLQGAQTTAGELFF. As DNA, the CDR3 is TGTGCCAGCAGGCTTCAGGGGGCCCAAACAACCGCCGGGGAGCTGTTTTTT.

This chain links TRBV18 with TRBJ2-2; the match to TRBD1 covers 8 bases. The germline V gene has CDR1 KGHSH and CDR2 LQKENI. This CDR3 has 16 amino acids. Trimming cost V 5 bases and J 1 base; bases outside gene matches: 6. The CDR3 region has the DNA TGTGCCAGCTCAGCAACCGGGACAGGGAACACCGGGGAGCTGTTTTTT. Encoded protein: CASSATGTGNTGELFF.

The gene calls are TRBV6-6 and TRBJ2-2, with D possibly being TRBD1 (7 bases). Germline V lookup: CDR1 MNHNY, CDR2 SVGAGI (reference sequence). Trimming stripped 7 bases from V and 5 bases from J, with 17 bases between. This CDR3 is built from 15 residues. CDR3 DNA: TGTGCCAGCACTCCGGAGGGGGCAGGAACCGGGGAGCTGTTTTTT. It specifies CASTPEGAGTGELFF.

The chain is built from TRBV9 and TRBJ1-3, with a possible D match to TRBD1 (6 bases). V lost 3 bases to trimming and J lost 3 bases, with 7 bases between them. Germline CDR1 is SGDLS and CDR2 is YYNGEE. The CDR3 has 13 residues. The CDR3 here is CASSATGGNTIYF. Here the CDR3 DNA reads TGTGCCAGCAGCGCGACAGGTGGAAACACCATATATTTT.

The chain couples TRBV5-1 to TRBJ2-5, with 13 bases fitting TRBD2. The CDR3 has 15 residues. V dropped 0 bases and J dropped 4; count of bases not matched to a gene: 0. Germline CDR1 SGHRS, CDR2 YFSETQ. CDR3: CASSLGTSGGETQYF. In DNA, the CDR3 is TGCGCCAGCAGCTTGGGGACTAGCGGGGGAGAGACCCAGTACTTC.

V gene TRBV4-1 combines with J gene TRBJ1-1; D is unclear. CDR1 is MGHRA and CDR2 is YSYEKL in the germline V gene. The CDR3 is 14 residues long. Trimming stripped 3 bases from V and 1 base from J, with 9 bases between. The CDR3 loop is CASSQVQSNTEAFF. The DNA for the CDR3 is TGCGCCAGCAGCCAGGTTCAGTCGAACACTGAAGCTTTCTTT.

The chain carries TRBV6-5 and TRBJ2-7; D is uncertain. The CDR3 totals 11 residues. V dropped 1 base and J dropped 7 bases, with 5 bases sitting between them. Germline CDR1 MNHEY, CDR2 SVGAGI. The CDR3 DNA follows: TGTGCCAGCAGTTACTTAGGGGAGCAGTACTTC. It yields the protein CASSYLGEQYF.

The gene calls are TRBV19 and TRBJ1-1; D is undetermined. The CDR3 runs 13 residues. Trimming cost V 2 bases and J 5 bases, with 9 bases left between them. Germline V gene sequence: CDR1 LNHDA, CDR2 SQIVND (reference sequence). The CDR3 protein is CASSINGNTEAFF. Written as DNA, the CDR3 is TGTGCCAGTAGTATAAATGGGAATACTGAAGCTTTCTTT.

V gene TRBV6-1 combines with J gene TRBJ1-2, with D hard to call. Germline V lookup: CDR1 MNHNS, CDR2 SASEGT. The V and J ends lost 2 bases and 8 bases respectively, with 18 bases between them. The CDR3 has 15 amino acids. Here the CDR3 reads CASSESIILPVGYTF. The CDR3 nucleotides read TGTGCCAGCAGTGAATCTATCATTTTACCCGTCGGCTACACCTTC.

The chain joins TRBV19 to TRBJ1-2, with D possibly being TRBD1 (5 bases). V lost 1 base to trimming and J lost 8 bases, with 8 bases between them. Germline CDR1 reads LNHDA; CDR2 reads SQIVND (reference sequence). This CDR3 comprises 12 residues. Written as DNA, the CDR3 is TGTGCCAGTAGTATAGCAGACAGCGGCTACACCTTC. This gives the protein CASSIADSGYTF.

This chain uses TRBV13 with TRBJ2-5; D remains ambiguous. The CDR3 is 11 amino acids. Trimming removed 3 bases from V and 5 bases from J, with 4 bases in between. Germline V gene sequence: CDR1 PRHDT, CDR2 FYEKMQ (reference sequence). DNA for the CDR3: TGTGCCAGCAGCTTCGGGGAGACCCAGTACTTC. Its translation: CASSFGETQYF.

J is TRBJ2-7 and V is TRBV6-5, with D perhaps matching TRBD1 (6 bases). The CDR3 has 16 amino acids. V lost 4 bases and J lost 2, with 18 bases in between. CDR1 MNHEY and CDR2 SVGAGI come from the germline V gene. In DNA form, the CDR3 reads TGTGCCAGCAGTTTCGGACAGTTGGGCTTCCCCTACGAGCAGTACTTC. It encodes CASSFGQLGFPYEQYF.

J is TRBJ1-6 and V is TRBV2; no reliable D call. This CDR3 is built from 15 residues. Trimming took off 0 bases at V and 2 bases at J, with 5 bases between the two ends. Germline V gene lookup returns CDR1 SNHLY and CDR2 FYNNEI. CDR3 residues: CASSEATAYNSPLHF. The CDR3 DNA reads as TGTGCCAGCAGTGAAGCCACAGCCTATAATTCACCCCTCCACTTT.

The table lists this clone with a count of one. V and J are TRBV5-1 and TRBJ2-7, with D hard to call. The CDR3 has 15 residues. V lost 2 bases, J lost 6 bases, and 18 bases lay in between. Germline V gene sequence: CDR1 SGHRS, CDR2 YFSETQ. CDR3 in amino acids: CASSLEALTYSEQYF. The CDR3, as DNA: TGCGCCAGCAGCTTAGAAGCGCTCACCTACTCCGAGCAGTACTTC.

The chain couples TRBV19 to TRBJ1-5; D gene uncertain. Germline loops: CDR1 LNHDA, CDR2 SQIVND (reference sequence). The V gene lost 3 bases and the J gene lost 8 bases, with 20 bases spanning the gap. There are 16 residues in the CDR3. The DNA for the CDR3 is TGTGCCAGTAGTATTAGAGGCCGCGCTCGGTTAAAGCCCCAGCATTTT. Its protein product is CASSIRGRARLKPQHF.

V is TRBV7-2 and J is TRBJ1-2; 9 bases match TRBD1. The CDR3 sequence is 16 residues long. The germline CDR1 and CDR2 sequences are SGHTA and FQGNSA. Trimming took 3 bases from V and 3 from J; bases not matched to a gene: 8. The CDR3 sequence is CASSFSSTGGDYGYTF. The CDR3 DNA reads TGTGCCAGCAGCTTTTCCTCGACAGGGGGGGACTATGGCTACACCTTC.

The chain uses TRBV5-5 and TRBJ2-3; perhaps TRBD1 as D (6 bases). Trimming stripped 0 bases from V and 2 bases from J, with 7 bases between. The V gene's germline CDR1 is SGHKS and CDR2 YYEKEE (reference sequence). The CDR3 consists of 14 residues. In nucleotides, the CDR3 is TGTGCCAGCAGCTTGGGGGGGCACACAGATACGCAGTATTTT. This encodes CASSLGGHTDTQYF.

This chain uses TRBV19 with TRBJ1-1; D is unclear. V was trimmed by 1 base and J by 1 base, leaving 7 bases between them. This CDR3 has 14 amino acids. Per germline, CDR1 LNHDA and CDR2 SQIVND (reference sequence). Here the CDR3 DNA reads TGTGCCAGTAGTATAGGGAGTACGAACACTGAAGCTTTCTTT. Protein: CASSIGSTNTEAFF.

The chain employs TRBV19 and TRBJ2-7; 12 bases are shared with TRBD2. The junction had 6 bases not matched to a gene; V was cut back by 0 bases and J by 3 bases. Germline V gene data show CDR1 as LNHDA and CDR2 as SQIVND (reference sequence). The CDR3 loop spans 17 amino acids. CDR3 nucleotides: TGTGCCAGTAGTATAGACGCACTAGCGGGGGGTTTCTACGAGCAGTACTTC. It specifies CASSIDALAGGFYEQYF.

CDR3 in DNA: TGTGCCAGTAGTATAGGTCTTGACAGACCTTACACTGAAGCTTTCTTT. Its translation: CASSIGLDRPYTEAFF. V usage is TRBV19 and J usage is TRBJ1-1; D possibly corresponds to TRBD1 (5 bases). This CDR3 spans 16 amino acids. V lost 1 base to trimming and J lost 3 bases, with 15 bases between them. CDR1 is LNHDA and CDR2 is SQIVND in the germline V gene (reference sequence).

V usage is TRBV5-1 and J usage is TRBJ2-7, with 8 nucleotides matching TRBD1. With 4 bases clipped from V and 3 bases from J, the junction kept 9 bases outside the gene matches. Germline values: CDR1 SGHRS, CDR2 YFSETQ. The CDR3 is 15 residues long. CDR3 nucleotide sequence: TGCGCCAGCAGCCTACCGACAGGGGCTAACTACGAGCAGTACTTC. Protein: CASSLPTGANYEQYF.

The chain employs TRBV4-3 and TRBJ1-3; weak D call: TRBD1 (6 bases). CDR1 and CDR2 from the germline V gene are LGHNA and YSLEER. There are 16 residues in the CDR3. V shed 2 bases and J shed 2 bases, with 13 bases lying between them. CDR3: CASSQSPTGTGNTIYF. CDR3 DNA: TGCGCCAGCAGCCAATCTCCGACAGGCACTGGAAACACCATATATTTT.

The sample holds a few counts of this clone. This specimen includes other DNA sequences encoding the same CDR3. The chain has TRBV9 and TRBJ1-1; possible D gene TRBD1, 6 bases. This CDR3 comprises 14 residues. CDR1 is SGDLS, CDR2 YYNGEE, per germline. With 4 bases removed from V and 3 bases from J, the gap between germline ends came to 13 bases. In DNA, the CDR3 is TGTGCCAGCAGCCCACAGGGTAAGGACACTGAAGCTTTCTTT. This codes for CASSPQGKDTEAFF.

The chain combines TRBV6-5 with TRBJ2-3, with D maybe TRBD2 (5 bases). The CDR3 has 12 residues. V lost 6 bases to trimming and J lost 5 bases, with 9 bases between them. Germline CDR1 MNHEY, CDR2 SVGAGI. The CDR3, as DNA: TGTGCCAGCAGCATCCGGGGAGATACGCAGTATTTT. Protein sequence: CASSIRGDTQYF.

V usage is TRBV5-6 and J usage is TRBJ1-2; 7 nucleotides align to TRBD1. Trimming removed 6 bases from V and 3 bases from J; junction bases left unmatched: 11. The germline V gene has CDR1 SGHDT and CDR2 YYEEEE. CDR3 length equals 15 residues. The CDR3 nucleotides are TGTGCCAGCACCCCGGGAGGGGGCAGGGACTATGGCTACACCTTC. The encoded protein is CASTPGGGRDYGYTF.

V gene TRBV4-1 combines with J gene TRBJ2-3; D is ambiguous. The CDR3 is made up of 17 amino acids. The germline V and J ends were trimmed by 3 bases and 0 bases, with 16 bases remaining between them. Germline CDR1 reads MGHRA; CDR2 reads YSYEKL. CDR3 residues: CASSHGVTQASTDTQYF. In DNA form, the CDR3 reads TGCGCCAGCAGCCATGGAGTGACTCAAGCTAGCACAGATACGCAGTATTTT.

This chain uses TRBV19 with TRBJ2-5; 12 positions match TRBD2. The CDR3 covers 16 residues. V lost 4 bases, J lost 1 base, and 4 bases stayed unmatched. Germline V gene data show CDR1 as LNHDA and CDR2 as SQIVND (reference sequence). The CDR3 DNA is TGTGCCAGTAGTACAGGACTAGCGGGGACCCAAGAGACCCAGTACTTC. Translation gives CASSTGLAGTQETQYF.

V usage is TRBV6-1 and J usage is TRBJ1-1; D is uncertain. This CDR3 region has 15 residues. Trimming removed 2 bases from V and 0 bases from J, with 10 bases in between. Germline CDR1 and CDR2: MNHNS and SASEGT. In nucleotides, the CDR3 is TGTGCCAGCAGTGAAAGTGGCGGCTTGAACACTGAAGCTTTCTTT. The encoded protein is CASSESGGLNTEAFF.

V and J are TRBV15 and TRBJ2-1; 8 positions agree with TRBD1. Germline V gene lookup returns CDR1 LNHNV and CDR2 YYDKDF (reference sequence). This CDR3 comprises 15 residues. The ends lost 4 bases at V and 10 bases at J; junction bases unmatched: 12. In DNA, the CDR3 is TGTGCCACCAGCACCAGGACAGGGATCATTGGGGAGCAGTTCTTC. Its translation: CATSTRTGIIGEQFF. Filled out from reference TRBV15 and TRBJ2-1, the complete variable domain reads DAMVIQNPRYQVTQFGKPVTLSCSQTLNHNVMYWYQQKSSQAPKLLFHYYDKDFNNEADTPDNFQSRRPNTSFCFLDIRSPGLGDTAMYLCATSTRTGIIGEQFFGPGTRLTVL.